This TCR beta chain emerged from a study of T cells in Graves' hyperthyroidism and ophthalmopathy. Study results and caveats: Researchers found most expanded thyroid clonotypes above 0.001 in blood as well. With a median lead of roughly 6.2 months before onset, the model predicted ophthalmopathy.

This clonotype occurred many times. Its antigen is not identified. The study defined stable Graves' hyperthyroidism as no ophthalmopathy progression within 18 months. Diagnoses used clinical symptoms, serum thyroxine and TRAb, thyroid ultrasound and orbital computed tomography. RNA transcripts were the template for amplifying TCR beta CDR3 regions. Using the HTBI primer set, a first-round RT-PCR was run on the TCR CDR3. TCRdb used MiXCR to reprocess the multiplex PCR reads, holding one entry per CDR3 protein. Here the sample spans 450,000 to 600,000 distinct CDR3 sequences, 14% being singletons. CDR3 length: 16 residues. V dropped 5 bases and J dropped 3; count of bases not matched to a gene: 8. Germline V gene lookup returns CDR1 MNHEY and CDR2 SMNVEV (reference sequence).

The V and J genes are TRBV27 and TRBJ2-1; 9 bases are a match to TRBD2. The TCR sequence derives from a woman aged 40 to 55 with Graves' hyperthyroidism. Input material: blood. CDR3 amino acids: CASSLSSGSVYNEQFF. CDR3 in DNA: TGTGCCAGCAGTCTAAGTAGCGGGAGTGTCTACAATGAGCAGTTCTTC.